This T cell receptor beta chain was sequenced in a study of blood T cell repertoires in COVID-19. Only in-frame clones appear in the TCRdb table, and some are missing; sequencing was by immunoSEQ multiplex PCR. The data show approximately 170,000 clones, with approximately 86% seen just once and 8% to 10% held by the top ten. Germline assignment: CDR1 LGHDT and CDR2 YNNKEL (reference sequence). This CDR3 region has 13 residues. V was shortened by 1 base and J by 4 bases, with 4 bases between the two germline ends. This clone was detected a few times. This TCR was recovered from a man in his forties or fifties with active or convalescent COVID-19. The rearrangement joins TRBV3-1 (or the pseudogene TRBV3-2) to TRBJ2-2, with unresolved D. The sample taken for sequencing was peripheral blood. The chain's CDR3 is CASSQATTGELFF. CDR3 nucleotides: TGTGCCAGCAGCCAAGCTACCACCGGGGAGCTGTTTTTT.